The 6 T cell receptor beta chains below all came from one sample that was sequenced in a study of T cell responses to AZD1222 COVID-19 vaccine. TCRdb keeps only in-frame clones here, not all; method: immunoSEQ multiplex PCR. The table has about 130,000 clones, about 92% seen once. Specimen: peripheral blood, collected on day 0 of AZD1222 vaccination. The origin of the receptors is an adult in good health.

The chain combines TRBV27 with TRBJ1-5, with D maybe TRBD1 (5 bases). The V and J ends lost 6 bases and 1 base respectively, with 22 bases between them. Germline CDR1 MNHEY, CDR2 SMNVEV (reference sequence). This CDR3 comprises 18 residues. The CDR3 DNA follows: TGTGCCAGCAGCCGAAGGGGAGGGATCACTAGGAGCAATCAGCCCCAGCATTTT. Protein product: CASSRRGGITRSNQPQHF.

CDR3 sequence: CASRGAGELFF. CDR3 in DNA: TGTGCCAGCAGGGGAGCCGGGGAGCTGTTTTTT. The chain links TRBV7-9 to TRBJ2-2, with D maybe TRBD2 (5 bases). Trimming pared 6 bases from V and 6 bases from J, leaving 5 bases between. This CDR3 region has 11 residues. Per the germline V gene, CDR1 is SEHNR and CDR2 is FQNEAQ (reference sequence).

The chain recombines TRBV7-2 with TRBJ1-5, with TRBD1 matching 8 bases. V lost 5 bases and J lost 2; bases outside the gene matches: 8. The CDR3 runs 16 residues. From germline, CDR1 is SGHTA and CDR2 FQGNSA. CDR3 loop: CASSPRTGTGNQPQHF. The CDR3 DNA sequence: TGTGCCAGCAGCCCCAGGACAGGGACTGGCAATCAGCCCCAGCATTTT. The whole variable domain, filled in from reference TRBV7-2 and TRBJ1-5, reads GAGVSQSPSNKVTEKGKDVELRCDPISGHTALYWYRQSLGQGLEFLIYFQGNSAPDKSGLPSDRFSAERTGGSVSTLTIQRTQQEDSAVYLCASSPRTGTGNQPQHFGDGTRLSIL.

This clone turned up a few times. This chain joins TRBV11-3 and TRBJ1-5, with D unclear. There are 16 residues in the CDR3. V dropped 2 bases and J dropped 0 bases, with 11 bases sitting between them. The germline CDR1 and CDR2 sequences are SGHNT and YENEEA. CDR3 DNA sequence: TGTGCCAGCAGCTTACAGGAGAATTATAGCAATCAGCCCCAGCATTTT. It is translated as CASSLQENYSNQPQHF.

The rearrangement uses TRBV5-1 and TRBJ1-4; D is ambiguous. Trimming cost V 2 bases and J 5 bases, with 7 bases left between them. Germline CDR1 reads SGHRS; CDR2 reads YFSETQ. This CDR3 region has 13 residues. The CDR3 loop is CASSLQRNEKLFF. CDR3 DNA: TGCGCCAGCAGCTTACAGAGGAATGAAAAACTGTTTTTT.

The V call is TRBV27, the J call TRBJ2-7; D is unclear. In germline, CDR1 is MNHEY, CDR2 SMNVEV (reference sequence). The CDR3 length is 14 residues. V was cut by 3 bases and J by 0 bases, with 9 bases left in between. The CDR3 is CASSLAGFSYEQYF. The CDR3 DNA reads as TGTGCCAGCAGTTTGGCAGGCTTCTCCTACGAGCAGTACTTC.